This T cell receptor (beta chain) was recorded in a study of shared clonotypes between healthy human individuals. Deletions cut 6 bases from V and 8 bases from J, with 19 bases between. This CDR3 is 14 amino acids long. Germline assignment: CDR1 MDHEN and CDR2 SYDVKM. The study drew its donors from healthy HIV-negative adults without recent acute infections or vaccinations. A CD45RA-negative memory subset and a CD45RA+ naive subset were separated from the CD4+ cells. For this clone: Its matching antigen is unknown.

Points from the study as a whole: Sampling used blood alone; tissue repertoires probably differ.

The repertoire was sequenced with immunoSEQ multiplex PCR; TCRdb's copy has only in-frame clones and lacks some. The sample includes 2 million to 2.5 million clones, around 90% of them seen just once. This sequence was found in a young man in good health. Some clones in this sample may be carry-over from other donors' samples. Input material: naive CD4+ T cells from PBMCs. Subset: CD45RA+ positively selected. V gene TRBV28 combines with J gene TRBJ2-5; D might be TRBD1 or TRBD2, each matching 6 bases. The CDR3 reads CASRLGGTEGTQYF. For the CDR3, the DNA is TGTGCCAGCAGGTTAGGGGGGACGGAGGGAACCCAGTACTTC. Drawing the rest from reference TRBV28 and TRBJ2-5, the complete variable domain is DVKVTQSSRYLVKRTGEKVFLECVQDMDHENMFWYRQDPGLGLRLIYFSYDVKMKEKGDIPEGYSVSREKKERFSLILESASTNQTSMYLCASRLGGTEGTQYFGPGTRLLVL.